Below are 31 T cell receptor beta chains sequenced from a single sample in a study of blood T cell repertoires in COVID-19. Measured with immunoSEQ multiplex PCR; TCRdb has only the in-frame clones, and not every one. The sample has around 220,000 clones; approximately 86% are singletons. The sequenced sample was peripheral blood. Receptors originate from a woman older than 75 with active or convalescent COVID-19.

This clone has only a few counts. CDR3 nucleotides: TGTGCCAGCAGTGTGACCCAGACAGTTCCCCTCCACTTT. This sequence encodes CASSVTQTVPLHF. This sequence joins TRBV2 and TRBJ1-6; D possibly corresponds to TRBD1 (5 bases). Germline lookup yields CDR1 SNHLY and CDR2 FYNNEI. The CDR3 is 13 amino acids. V was shortened by 4 bases and J by 13 bases, with 14 bases between the two germline ends.

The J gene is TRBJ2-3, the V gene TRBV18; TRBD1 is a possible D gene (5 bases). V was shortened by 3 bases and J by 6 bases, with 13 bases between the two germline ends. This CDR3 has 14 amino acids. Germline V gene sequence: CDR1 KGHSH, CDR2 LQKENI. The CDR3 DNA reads TGTGCCAGCTCACCTCAGGGTATATCGGATACGCAGTATTTT. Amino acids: CASSPQGISDTQYF.

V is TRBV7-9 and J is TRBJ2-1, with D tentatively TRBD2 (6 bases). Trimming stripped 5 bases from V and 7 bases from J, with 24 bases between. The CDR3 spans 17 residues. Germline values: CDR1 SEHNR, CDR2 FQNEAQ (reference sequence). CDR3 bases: TGTGCCAGCAGCCCGGGGGACGGTTTCCGGGTCCCTAATGAGCAGTTCTTC. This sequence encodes CASSPGDGFRVPNEQFF.

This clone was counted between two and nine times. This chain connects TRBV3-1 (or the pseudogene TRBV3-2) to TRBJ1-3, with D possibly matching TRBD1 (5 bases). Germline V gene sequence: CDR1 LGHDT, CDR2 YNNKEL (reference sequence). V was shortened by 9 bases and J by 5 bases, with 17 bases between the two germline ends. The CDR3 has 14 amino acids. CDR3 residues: CASTTGTSRNTIYF. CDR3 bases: TGTGCCAGTACCACCGGGACTTCTAGAAACACCATATATTTT.

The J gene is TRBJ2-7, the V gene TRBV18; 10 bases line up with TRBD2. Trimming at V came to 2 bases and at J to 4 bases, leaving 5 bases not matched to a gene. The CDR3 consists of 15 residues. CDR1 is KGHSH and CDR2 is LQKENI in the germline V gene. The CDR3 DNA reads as TGTGCCAGCTCACCAAGAGCTAGCGGGGGATACGAGCAGTACTTC. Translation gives CASSPRASGGYEQYF.

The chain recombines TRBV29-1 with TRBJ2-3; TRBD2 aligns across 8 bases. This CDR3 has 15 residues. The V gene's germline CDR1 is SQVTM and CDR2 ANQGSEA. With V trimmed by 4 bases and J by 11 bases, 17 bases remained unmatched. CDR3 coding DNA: TGCAGCGTTGTCCGAAGGGTAGCGGGATCCCCTCGGCAGTATTTT. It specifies CSVVRRVAGSPRQYF.

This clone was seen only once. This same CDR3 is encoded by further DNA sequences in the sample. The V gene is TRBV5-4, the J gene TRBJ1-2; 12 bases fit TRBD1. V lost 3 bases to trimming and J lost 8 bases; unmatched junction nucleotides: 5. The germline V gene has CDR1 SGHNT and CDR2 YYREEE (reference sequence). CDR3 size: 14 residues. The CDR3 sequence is CASSSGTGGYGYTF. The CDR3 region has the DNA TGTGCCAGCAGCTCCGGGACAGGGGGCTACGGCTACACCTTC.

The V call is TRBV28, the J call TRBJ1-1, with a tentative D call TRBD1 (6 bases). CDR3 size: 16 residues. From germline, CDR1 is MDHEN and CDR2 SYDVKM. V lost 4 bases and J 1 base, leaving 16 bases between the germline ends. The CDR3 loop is CASSSQGGGRNTEAFF. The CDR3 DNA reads TGTGCCAGCAGTTCGCAAGGGGGGGGCCGGAACACTGAAGCTTTCTTT.

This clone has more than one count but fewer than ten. CDR3 protein: CASRVALNSPLHF. The CDR3 DNA sequence: TGTGCCAGCCGGGTCGCCCTCAATTCACCCCTCCACTTT. This chain links TRBV28 with TRBJ1-6; D unclear. Germline V lookup: CDR1 MDHEN, CDR2 SYDVKM. V was shortened by 8 bases and J by 7 bases, with 12 bases between the two germline ends. The CDR3 spans 13 residues. The variable domain in full, completed from reference TRBV28 and TRBJ1-6, reads DVKVTQSSRYLVKRTGEKVFLECVQDMDHENMFWYRQDPGLGLRLIYFSYDVKMKEKGDIPEGYSVSREKKERFSLILESASTNQTSMYLCASRVALNSPLHFGNGTRLTVT.

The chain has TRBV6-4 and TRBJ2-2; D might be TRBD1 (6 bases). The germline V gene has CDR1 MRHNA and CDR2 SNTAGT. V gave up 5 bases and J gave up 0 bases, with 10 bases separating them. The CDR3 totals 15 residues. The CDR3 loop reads CASSLRGANTGELFF. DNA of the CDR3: TGTGCCAGCAGTCTCAGGGGCGCGAACACCGGGGAGCTGTTTTTT.

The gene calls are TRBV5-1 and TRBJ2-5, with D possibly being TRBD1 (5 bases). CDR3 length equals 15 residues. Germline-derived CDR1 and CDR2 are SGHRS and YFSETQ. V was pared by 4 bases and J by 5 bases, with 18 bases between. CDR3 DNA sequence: TGCGCCAGCAGCCCCGCCTCGCTGGGGCGGGAGACCCAGTACTTC. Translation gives CASSPASLGRETQYF.

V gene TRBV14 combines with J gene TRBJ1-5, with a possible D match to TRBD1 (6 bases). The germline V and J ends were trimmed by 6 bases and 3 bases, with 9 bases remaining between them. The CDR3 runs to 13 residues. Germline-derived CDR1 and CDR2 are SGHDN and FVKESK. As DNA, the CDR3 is TGTGCCAGCAGTCCGGGACACAATCAGCCCCAGCATTTT. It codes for CASSPGHNQPQHF.

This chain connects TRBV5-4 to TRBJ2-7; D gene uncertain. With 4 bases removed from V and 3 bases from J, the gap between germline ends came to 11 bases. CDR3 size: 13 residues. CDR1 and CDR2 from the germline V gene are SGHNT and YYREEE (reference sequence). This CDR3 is CASSDKTYYEQYF. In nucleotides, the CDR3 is TGTGCCAGCAGCGACAAAACATACTACGAGCAGTACTTC.

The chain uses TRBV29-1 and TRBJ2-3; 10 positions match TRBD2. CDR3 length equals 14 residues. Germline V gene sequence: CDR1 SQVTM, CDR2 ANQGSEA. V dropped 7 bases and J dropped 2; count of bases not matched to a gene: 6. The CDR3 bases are TGCAGCGCGCCACTAGCGGGGAACACAGATACGCAGTATTTT. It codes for CSAPLAGNTDTQYF.

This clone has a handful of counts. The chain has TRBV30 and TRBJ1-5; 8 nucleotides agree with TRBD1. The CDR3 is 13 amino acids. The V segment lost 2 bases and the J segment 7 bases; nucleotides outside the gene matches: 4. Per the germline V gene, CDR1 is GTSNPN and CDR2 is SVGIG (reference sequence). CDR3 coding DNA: TGTGCCTGGAGTCTGACAGGGGAACAGCCCCAGCATTTT. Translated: CAWSLTGEQPQHF.

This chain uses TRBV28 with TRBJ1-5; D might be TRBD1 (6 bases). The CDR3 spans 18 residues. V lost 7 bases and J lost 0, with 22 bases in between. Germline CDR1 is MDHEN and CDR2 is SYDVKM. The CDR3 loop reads CASIPPRGRGYSNQPQHF. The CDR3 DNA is TGTGCCAGCATACCTCCAAGAGGCAGGGGATATAGCAATCAGCCCCAGCATTTT.

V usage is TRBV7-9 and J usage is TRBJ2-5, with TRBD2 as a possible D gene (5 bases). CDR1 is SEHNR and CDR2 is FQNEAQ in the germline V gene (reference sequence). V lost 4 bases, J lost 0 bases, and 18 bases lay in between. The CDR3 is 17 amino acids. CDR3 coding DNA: TGTGCCAGCAGCTCGCCCCAGCAGCGGAGGTACCAAGAGACCCAGTACTTC. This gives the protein CASSSPQQRRYQETQYF.

CDR3 DNA sequence: TGTGCCAGCAGCTTGCGGGGAATGAAGAACGAGCAGTACTTC. Translating it yields CASSLRGMKNEQYF. The chain is built from TRBV5-5 and TRBJ2-7; perhaps TRBD2 as D (5 bases). CDR1 is SGHKS, CDR2 YYEKEE, per germline (reference sequence). The CDR3 is 14 residues long. The ends were cut back, 1 base at V and 5 bases at J, with 13 bases in the middle.

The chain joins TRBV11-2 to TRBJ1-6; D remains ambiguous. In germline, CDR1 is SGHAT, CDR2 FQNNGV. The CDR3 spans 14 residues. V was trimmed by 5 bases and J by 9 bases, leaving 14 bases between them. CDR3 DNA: TGTGCCAGCAGCCCGGCGGCCCTGGGTTCACCCCTCCACTTT. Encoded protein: CASSPAALGSPLHF.

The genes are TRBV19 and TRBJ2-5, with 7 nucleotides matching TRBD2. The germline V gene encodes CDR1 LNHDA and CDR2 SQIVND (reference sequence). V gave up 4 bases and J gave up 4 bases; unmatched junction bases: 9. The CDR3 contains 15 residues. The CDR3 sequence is CASSNLAAEGETQYF. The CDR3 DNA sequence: TGTGCCAGTAGTAATCTAGCGGCCGAGGGAGAGACCCAGTACTTC.

The CDR3 DNA reads TGTGCCAGCAGTGTTGCGCACACTGAAGCTTTCTTT. This codes for CASSVAHTEAFF. The J gene is TRBJ1-1, the V gene TRBV2; D is undetermined. Germline V gene data show CDR1 as SNHLY and CDR2 as FYNNEI. The CDR3 has 12 amino acids. With 4 bases removed from V and 3 bases from J, the gap between germline ends came to 6 bases. The variable domain in full, with the rest retrieved from reference TRBV2 and TRBJ1-1, is EPEVTQTPSHQVTQMGQEVILRCVPISNHLYFYWYRQILGQKVEFLVSFYNNEISEKSEIFDDQFSVERPDGSNFTLKIRSTKLEDSAMYFCASSVAHTEAFFGQGTRLTVV.

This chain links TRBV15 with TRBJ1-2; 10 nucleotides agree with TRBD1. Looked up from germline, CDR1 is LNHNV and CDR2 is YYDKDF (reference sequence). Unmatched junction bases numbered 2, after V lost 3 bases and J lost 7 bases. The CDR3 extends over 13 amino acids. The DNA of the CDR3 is TGTGCCACCAGCAGGGGGACAGGGGTTGGCTACACCTTC. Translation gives CATSRGTGVGYTF.

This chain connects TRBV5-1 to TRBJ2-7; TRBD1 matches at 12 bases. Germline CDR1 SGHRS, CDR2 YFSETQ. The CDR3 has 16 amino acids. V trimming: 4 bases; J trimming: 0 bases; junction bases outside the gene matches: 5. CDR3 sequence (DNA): TGCGCCAGCAGCCCCCGGGACAGGGGGCTCTCCTACGAGCAGTACTTC. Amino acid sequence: CASSPRDRGLSYEQYF.

The CDR3 spells CASRDTGGWDNEQFF. DNA for the CDR3: TGTGCCAGCAGAGACACAGGGGGCTGGGACAATGAGCAGTTCTTC. The chain links TRBV7-9 to TRBJ2-1, with 9 bases aligning to TRBD1. The V gene end was trimmed by 6 bases and the J gene end by 5 bases; junction bases not matched to a gene: 8. CDR1 and CDR2 from the germline V gene are SEHNR and FQNEAQ (reference sequence). The CDR3 covers 15 residues.

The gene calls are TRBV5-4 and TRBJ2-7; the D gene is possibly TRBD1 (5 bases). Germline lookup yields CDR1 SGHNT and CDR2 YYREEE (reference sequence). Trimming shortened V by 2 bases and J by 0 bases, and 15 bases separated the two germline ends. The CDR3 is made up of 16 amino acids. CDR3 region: CASSFLSAGRSYEQYF. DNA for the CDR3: TGTGCCAGCAGCTTTCTCTCCGCAGGGCGCTCCTACGAGCAGTACTTC.

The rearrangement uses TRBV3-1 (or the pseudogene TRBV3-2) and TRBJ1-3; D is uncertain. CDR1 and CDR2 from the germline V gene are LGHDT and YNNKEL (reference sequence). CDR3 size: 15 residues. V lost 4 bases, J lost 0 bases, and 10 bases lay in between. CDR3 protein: CASSRTGVSGNTIYF. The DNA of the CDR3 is TGTGCCAGCAGCCGTACCGGGGTCTCTGGAAACACCATATATTTT.

CDR3 protein: CASSHFGGARGVDTQYF. For the CDR3, the DNA is TGCGCCAGCAGCCACTTCGGTGGAGCGCGCGGGGTTGATACGCAGTATTTT. This chain connects TRBV5-1 to TRBJ2-3; possibly TRBD2 for D (6 bases). V lost 4 bases, J lost 6 bases, and 24 bases lay in between. The CDR3 is 17 residues long. Germline V gene lookup returns CDR1 SGHRS and CDR2 YFSETQ. The full variable domain, rest sourced from reference TRBV5-1 and TRBJ2-3, is KAGVTQTPRYLIKTRGQQVTLSCSPISGHRSVSWYQQTPGQGLQFLFEYFSETQRNKGNFPGRFSGRQFSNSRSEMNVSTLELGDSALYLCASSHFGGARGVDTQYFGPGTRLTVL.

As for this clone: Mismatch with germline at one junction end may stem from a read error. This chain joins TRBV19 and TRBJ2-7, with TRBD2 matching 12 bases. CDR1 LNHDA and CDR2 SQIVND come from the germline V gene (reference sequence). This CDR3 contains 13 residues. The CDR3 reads CASKTSGGYERYF. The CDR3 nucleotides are TGTGCCAGTAAGACTAGCGGGGGATACGAGCGGTACTTC.

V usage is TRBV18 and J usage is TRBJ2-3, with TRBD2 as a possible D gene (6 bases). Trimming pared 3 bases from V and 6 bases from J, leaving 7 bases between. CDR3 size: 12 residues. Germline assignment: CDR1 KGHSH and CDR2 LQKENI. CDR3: CASSPGGDTQYF. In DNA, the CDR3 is TGTGCCAGCTCACCTGGGGGGGATACGCAGTATTTT. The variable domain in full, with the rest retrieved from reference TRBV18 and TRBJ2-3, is NAGVMQNPRHLVRRRGQEARLRCSPMKGHSHVYWYRQLPEEGLKFMVYLQKENIIDESGMPKERFSAEFPKEGPSILRIQQVVRGDSAAYFCASSPGGDTQYFGPGTRLTVL.

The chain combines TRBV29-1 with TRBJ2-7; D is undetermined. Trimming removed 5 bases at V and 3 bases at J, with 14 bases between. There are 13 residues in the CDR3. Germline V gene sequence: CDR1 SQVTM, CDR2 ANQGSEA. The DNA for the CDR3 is TGCAGCGTTTCCGGCGGCACCGACTACGAGCAGTACTTC. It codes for CSVSGGTDYEQYF.

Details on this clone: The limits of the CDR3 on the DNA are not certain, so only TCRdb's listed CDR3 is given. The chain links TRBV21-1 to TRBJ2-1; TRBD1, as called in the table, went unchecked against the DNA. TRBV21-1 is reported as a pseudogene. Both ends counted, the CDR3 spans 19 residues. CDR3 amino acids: CASSKAWGQGNANYNEQFF.